This T cell receptor (beta chain) comes out of a study of blood T cells in healthy people across ages (dated by TCRdb to between 2015 and 2017). Regarding the research as a whole: In model experiments, template switching captured about one uniquely barcoded TCR beta cDNA molecule for every two T cells. To track age-related changes in TCR beta repertoire diversity, the study relied on deep sequencing normalized with unique cDNA molecular identifiers. Donors were grouped into four age groups: young (average approximately 16 years), middle-aged (less than 40), aged (about 60) and long-lived (approximately 81). To avoid experimental bias, donors of different ages were spread randomly across the sequencing lanes. Two additional independent replicas of 1 million unique cDNA reads from the same blood draw were analyzed for two donors (one aged 18 to 30 and one aged 80 or older).

Overall study results and their limits: Compared with the aged group, the long-lived group had more naive CD4+ T cells, fewer expanded clones and increased TCR diversity, suggesting age selection. Observed TCR beta diversity per million T cells fell roughly linearly with age, and a significant reduction was already apparent by age approximately 41. The percentage of naive T cells measured by flow cytometry correlated strongly with observed TCR beta diversity. Because donor CMV infection status was unknown, age-related changes in expanded clonotypes were potentially confounded. Estimates of total diversity based on one million sequenced T cells were regarded as lower bounds and as underestimates. Bulk unsorted PBMC profiling prevented conclusive comparison of naive and antigen-experienced compartments.

Concerning this clonotype: What this receptor recognizes is not known. Within one base of it there is no much larger clone, and no base qualities were kept.

The donors were roughly 39 Caucasian individuals from Russia, aged 6 to 90 years, who were systemically healthy. About 10 milliliters of peripheral blood were drawn from each donor into EDTA-treated Vacutainer tubes. Ficoll-Paque density-gradient centrifugation was used to isolate PBMCs, with at least 6.5 million per sample. Trizol reagent was used to extract total RNA from the PBMCs, yielding at least 6 micrograms per sample. Naive CD45RAhigh/CD27high T cell percentages were measured by flow cytometry on a PBMC aliquot from every donor. Receptor libraries were prepared by 5' RACE. The sample was run on an Illumina HiSeq 2500. A second PCR of about 6 to 11 cycles was performed with a sample-barcoded 5' primer and a J-beta primer mix. Each TCR beta cDNA molecule received a unique molecular identifier from a template-switch 5' adaptor carrying 12 random nucleotides. At least 2.5 million CDR3-containing paired-end reads were obtained from each sample. First-strand cDNA synthesis was performed from all RNA using the Mint cDNA synthesis kit, with priming by a TRBC-specific oligonucleotide. Following uracil-DNA glycosylase treatment, all cDNA underwent a first 18-cycle PCR with the universal primers M1SS and BC2_uni_R. The authors' analysis ran thus. For normalization, 1 million high-quality reads were randomly selected from each sample, with every read carrying a distinct molecular identifier. Instead of being binned into consensus sequences, reads with shared molecular identifiers were discarded. MiTCR, run with a Q25 quality threshold and the strictest error-elimination algorithm, handled CDR3 identification, clonotype clustering and error correction. A nonparametric unseen species model with Euler transformation was used to estimate lower-bound total TCR beta diversity. In TCRdb, the public reads were trimmed at Q25 with fastp and aligned with MiXCR, with productive beta chains retained. CDR3 protein sequences are deduplicated, and each keeps its most common genes and DNA. The V and J calls shown here were made by TCRdb, not taken from the authors' results. The sample records 1.2 million to 1.5 million distinct CDR3 sequences, roughly 60% of which are singletons. Approximately 7% of the sample rests with the top ten.

The source is a man aged 18 to 30 in good health. Input material: blood.

The CDR3 has the sequence CASSLAPGGGGNIQYF. The DNA sequence is TGTGCCAGCAGCTTGGCCCCGGGGGGCGGGGGGAACATTCAGTACTTC. The sequence is built from TRBV5-4 and TRBJ2-4, and 8 bases in between align with TRBD2. Trimming removed 0 bases from V and 7 bases from J; the gene matches leave 9 bases unexplained. Sequences SGHNT (CDR1) and YYREEE (CDR2) are obtained from the germline V gene (reference sequence). From cysteine to phenylalanine, the CDR3 is 16 amino acids long. Just CDR3 DNA is preserved here, 48 bases in frame from base 1.